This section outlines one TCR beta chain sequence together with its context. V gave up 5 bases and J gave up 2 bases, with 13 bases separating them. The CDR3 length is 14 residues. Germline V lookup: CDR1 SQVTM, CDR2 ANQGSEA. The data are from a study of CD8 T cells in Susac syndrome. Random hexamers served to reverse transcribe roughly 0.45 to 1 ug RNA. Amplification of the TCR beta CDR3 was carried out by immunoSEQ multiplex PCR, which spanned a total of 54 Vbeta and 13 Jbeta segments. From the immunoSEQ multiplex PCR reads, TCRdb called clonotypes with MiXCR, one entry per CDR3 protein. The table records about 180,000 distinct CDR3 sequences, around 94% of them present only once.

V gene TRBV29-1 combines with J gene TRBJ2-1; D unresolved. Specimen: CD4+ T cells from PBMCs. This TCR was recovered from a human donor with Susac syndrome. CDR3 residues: CSVTQASAYNEQFF. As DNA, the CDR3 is TGCAGCGTTACTCAAGCCTCCGCCTACAATGAGCAGTTCTTC.